A selection of T cell receptor beta chains follows, all from one sample in a study of cytomegalovirus exposure and HLA in healthy donors. Sequencing used immunoSEQ multiplex PCR; TCRdb keeps in-frame clones, though not all of them. The sample lists 150,000 or so clones; 75% to 85% were seen once. Sequencing was done on a sample of PBMCs. These TCRs come from a female donor in good health and CMV-seronegative. Each CDR3 is given with its conserved first and last residue. D genes are given only for firm matches. For some rows the clone size is stated as once, few or many, or as a class when expanded; others skip it.

j_call: TRBJ2-1; v_call: TRBV5-1; clone_size: NA; d_call: NA; cdr3_aa: CASSLAQASYNEQFF; cdr3_nt: TGCGCCAGCAGCTTGGCACAGGCGTCCTACAATGAGCAGTTCTTC
j_call: TRBJ1-2; v_call: TRBV28; clone_size: NA; d_call: TRBD1; cdr3_aa: CASSLPQTGAGGGYTF; cdr3_nt: TGTGCCAGCAGTTTGCCGCAGACTGGCGCAGGGGGAGGCTACACCTTC
j_call: TRBJ2-1; v_call: TRBV5-4; clone_size: NA; d_call: TRBD2; cdr3_aa: CASSLGGTSGYNEQFF; cdr3_nt: TGTGCCAGCAGCTTGGGGGGGACTAGTGGGTACAATGAGCAGTTCTTC
j_call: TRBJ2-7; v_call: TRBV2; clone_size: once; d_call: NA; cdr3_aa: CASSILPYEQYF; cdr3_nt: TGTGCCAGCAGTATCCTCCCCTACGAGCAGTACTTC
j_call: TRBJ2-6; v_call: TRBV19; clone_size: NA; d_call: TRBD1; cdr3_aa: CASSVVTGAPGANVLTF; cdr3_nt: TGTGCCAGTAGCGTAGTAACAGGGGCTCCTGGGGCCAACGTCCTGACTTTC
j_call: TRBJ1-4; v_call: TRBV4-2; clone_size: NA; d_call: NA; cdr3_aa: CASSPNSGSGKLFF; cdr3_nt: TGTGCCAGCAGCCCCAACTCGGGTTCCGGGAAACTGTTTTTT
j_call: TRBJ2-7; v_call: TRBV4-1; clone_size: once; d_call: TRBD2; cdr3_aa: CASSLTPLAGTIYEQYF; cdr3_nt: TGCGCCAGCAGCTTAACCCCTCTAGCGGGGACCATCTACGAGCAGTACTTC
j_call: TRBJ1-5; v_call: TRBV7-2; clone_size: NA; d_call: NA; cdr3_aa: CASSLGHGQPQHF; cdr3_nt: TGTGCCAGCAGCTTAGGCCACGGGCAGCCCCAGCATTTT
j_call: TRBJ2-6; v_call: TRBV18; clone_size: few; d_call: TRBD1; cdr3_aa: CASSPRQGTGFSGANVLTF; cdr3_nt: TGTGCCAGCTCACCCCGCCAGGGGACAGGATTCTCTGGGGCCAACGTCCTGACTTTC
j_call: TRBJ2-3; v_call: TRBV18; clone_size: NA; d_call: NA; cdr3_aa: CASSPPRGSSGDTQYF; cdr3_nt: TGTGCCAGCTCACCACCTCGAGGTAGTTCAGGGGATACGCAGTATTTT
j_call: TRBJ2-7; v_call: TRBV14; clone_size: NA; d_call: NA; cdr3_aa: CASSQEGTYSYEQYF; cdr3_nt: TGTGCCAGCAGCCAAGAGGGGACATACTCCTACGAGCAGTACTTC
j_call: TRBJ1-2; v_call: TRBV5-4; clone_size: NA; d_call: NA; cdr3_aa: CASSLDLQAPYGYTF; cdr3_nt: TGTGCCAGCAGCTTGGATCTGCAGGCCCCATATGGCTACACCTTC
j_call: TRBJ2-7; v_call: TRBV6-5; clone_size: NA; d_call: TRBD2; cdr3_aa: CASRRGTSGAYEQYF; cdr3_nt: TGTGCCAGCAGGAGGGGTACTAGCGGAGCCTACGAGCAGTACTTC
j_call: TRBJ2-5; v_call: TRBV7-2; clone_size: NA; d_call: TRBD1; cdr3_aa: CASSLRGHGETQYF; cdr3_nt: TGTGCCAGCAGCTTAAGGGGGCACGGGGAGACCCAGTACTTC
j_call: TRBJ2-5; v_call: TRBV29-1; clone_size: NA; d_call: TRBD2; cdr3_aa: CSVAGTSGETQYF; cdr3_nt: TGCAGCGTCGCCGGGACTAGCGGAGAGACCCAGTACTTC
j_call: TRBJ1-1; v_call: TRBV6-5; clone_size: once; d_call: NA; cdr3_aa: CASSYRSGVRNTEAFF; cdr3_nt: TGTGCCAGCAGTTACCGGTCGGGAGTTAGGAACACTGAAGCTTTCTTT
j_call: TRBJ1-1; v_call: TRBV5-4; clone_size: NA; d_call: TRBD1; cdr3_aa: CASSLGDRDTEAFF; cdr3_nt: TGTGCCAGCAGCTTGGGGGACAGGGACACTGAAGCTTTCTTT
j_call: TRBJ2-3; v_call: TRBV10-3; clone_size: NA; d_call: NA; cdr3_aa: CAISWTTTGDTQYF; cdr3_nt: TGTGCCATCAGTTGGACTACGACTGGAGATACGCAGTATTTT
j_call: TRBJ2-7; v_call: TRBV18; clone_size: few; d_call: NA; cdr3_aa: CASSPGGSSYEQYF; cdr3_nt: TGTGCCAGCTCACCAGGTGGCAGCTCCTACGAGCAGTACTTC
j_call: TRBJ2-5; v_call: TRBV29-1; clone_size: NA; d_call: TRBD2; cdr3_aa: CSVGRVSGRAGETQYF; cdr3_nt: TGCAGCGTTGGAAGGGTTAGCGGGAGGGCCGGGGAGACCCAGTACTTC
j_call: TRBJ2-7; v_call: TRBV5-8; clone_size: NA; d_call: NA; cdr3_aa: CASSSLQGGYEQYF; cdr3_nt: TGTGCCAGCAGCAGCCTACAGGGAGGGTACGAGCAGTACTTC
j_call: TRBJ2-1; v_call: TRBV5-1; clone_size: NA; d_call: NA; cdr3_aa: CASSITTKEDNEQFF; cdr3_nt: TGCGCCAGCAGCATAACCACCAAAGAGGACAATGAGCAGTTCTTC
j_call: TRBJ1-3; v_call: TRBV19; clone_size: once; d_call: NA; cdr3_aa: CASSTLARSGNTIYF; cdr3_nt: TGTGCCAGTAGTACGCTTGCTAGGAGCGGAAACACCATATATTTT
j_call: TRBJ1-5; v_call: TRBV4-3; clone_size: NA; d_call: NA; cdr3_aa: CASSQEWAPARPQHF; cdr3_nt: TGCGCCAGCAGCCAAGAGTGGGCCCCCGCGAGGCCCCAGCATTTT
j_call: TRBJ2-2; v_call: TRBV7-7; clone_size: NA; d_call: TRBD1; cdr3_aa: CASSFRTGSADGELFF; cdr3_nt: TGTGCTAGCAGCTTCCGGACAGGGTCTGCTGACGGGGAGCTGTTTTTT
j_call: TRBJ2-3; v_call: TRBV9; clone_size: NA; d_call: TRBD2; cdr3_aa: CASSVAASGSRSTDTQYF; cdr3_nt: TGTGCCAGCAGCGTAGCTGCTAGCGGGTCCCGTAGCACAGATACGCAGTATTTT
j_call: TRBJ2-3; v_call: TRBV27; clone_size: once; d_call: NA; cdr3_aa: CASIPWWEVDTQYF; cdr3_nt: TGTGCCAGCATCCCCTGGTGGGAGGTAGATACGCAGTATTTT
j_call: TRBJ2-7; v_call: TRBV19; clone_size: NA; d_call: TRBD1; cdr3_aa: CATGQGLSYEQYF; cdr3_nt: TGTGCCACCGGACAGGGCCTCTCCTACGAGCAGTACTTC
j_call: TRBJ1-4; v_call: TRBV6-5; clone_size: NA; d_call: TRBD1; cdr3_aa: CASNGDRDINEKLFF; cdr3_nt: TGTGCCAGCAACGGAGACAGGGACATTAATGAAAAACTGTTTTTT
j_call: TRBJ2-7; v_call: TRBV6-5; clone_size: NA; d_call: NA; cdr3_aa: CASSAGRTYEQYF; cdr3_nt: TGTGCCAGCAGTGCGGGGAGGACCTACGAGCAGTACTTC
j_call: TRBJ2-2; v_call: TRBV7-9; clone_size: NA; d_call: NA; cdr3_aa: CASSPDRRNAGELFF; cdr3_nt: TGTGCCAGCAGCCCGGACAGACGGAACGCCGGGGAGCTGTTTTTT
j_call: TRBJ2-1; v_call: TRBV9; clone_size: NA; d_call: TRBD1; cdr3_aa: CASSVSGTVFNEQFF; cdr3_nt: TGTGCCAGCAGCGTCTCCGGGACAGTTTTCAATGAGCAGTTCTTC
j_call: TRBJ1-6; v_call: TRBV2; clone_size: NA; d_call: TRBD1; cdr3_aa: CASSTDREYNSPLHF; cdr3_nt: TGTGCCAGCAGTACGGACAGGGAATATAATTCACCCCTCCACTTT
j_call: TRBJ1-2; v_call: TRBV5-1; clone_size: NA; d_call: NA; cdr3_aa: CASSASGVNYGYTF; cdr3_nt: TGCGCCAGCAGCGCCTCAGGGGTAAACTATGGCTACACCTTC
j_call: TRBJ2-3; v_call: TRBV9; clone_size: NA; d_call: TRBD1; cdr3_aa: CASSLTGAPGTDTQYF; cdr3_nt: TGTGCCAGCAGCCTTACAGGGGCACCAGGCACAGATACGCAGTATTTT
j_call: TRBJ2-7; v_call: TRBV6-6; clone_size: NA; d_call: NA; cdr3_aa: CASSYSDGRAYEQYF; cdr3_nt: TGTGCCAGCAGTTACTCGGACGGGAGAGCCTACGAGCAGTACTTC
j_call: TRBJ2-7; v_call: TRBV7-9; clone_size: NA; d_call: TRBD1; cdr3_aa: CASSTTGTGLYEQYF; cdr3_nt: TGTGCCAGCAGCACCACCGGGACAGGCTTATACGAGCAGTACTTC
j_call: TRBJ2-7; v_call: TRBV9; clone_size: NA; d_call: TRBD2; cdr3_aa: CASSALTSGGRQYF; cdr3_nt: TGTGCCAGCAGCGCCCTGACTAGCGGGGGGCGGCAGTACTTC
j_call: TRBJ2-7; v_call: TRBV4-3; clone_size: NA; d_call: NA; cdr3_aa: CASSQDRQGSYEQYF; cdr3_nt: TGCGCCAGCAGCCAAGATAGGCAGGGCTCATACGAGCAGTACTTC
j_call: TRBJ1-5; v_call: TRBV28; clone_size: few; d_call: TRBD1; cdr3_aa: CASYDRVSNQPQHF; cdr3_nt: TGTGCCAGCTACGACAGGGTTAGCAATCAGCCCCAGCATTTT
j_call: TRBJ2-5; v_call: TRBV7-2; clone_size: few; d_call: TRBD1; cdr3_aa: CASSIQGARETQYF; cdr3_nt: TGTGCCAGCAGCATACAGGGGGCGCGAGAGACCCAGTACTTC
j_call: TRBJ1-2; v_call: TRBV4-2; clone_size: NA; d_call: NA; cdr3_aa: CASSQAGESQGGYTF; cdr3_nt: TGTGCCAGCAGCCAGGCGGGGGAATCCCAAGGTGGCTACACCTTC
j_call: TRBJ2-1; v_call: TRBV4-2; clone_size: NA; d_call: TRBD2; cdr3_aa: CASSLSGTSSVNEQFF; cdr3_nt: TGTGCCAGCAGCCTCTCCGGGACTAGTTCGGTCAATGAGCAGTTCTTC
j_call: TRBJ2-7; v_call: TRBV5-8; clone_size: NA; d_call: NA; cdr3_aa: CASSLDSTYEQYF; cdr3_nt: TGTGCCAGCAGCTTGGACAGTACCTACGAGCAGTACTTC
j_call: TRBJ1-1; v_call: TRBV12-5; clone_size: NA; d_call: NA; cdr3_aa: CASGKDRRIRNTEAFF; cdr3_nt: TGTGCTAGTGGCAAAGACAGGCGTATAAGGAACACTGAAGCTTTCTTT
j_call: TRBJ1-1; v_call: TRBV7-9; clone_size: many; d_call: TRBD1; cdr3_aa: CASSHGTEPNTEAFF; cdr3_nt: TGTGCCAGCAGCCACGGGACAGAACCGAACACTGAAGCTTTCTTT
j_call: TRBJ1-1; v_call: TRBV5-1; clone_size: once; d_call: NA; cdr3_aa: CASSLWGGTEAFF; cdr3_nt: TGCGCCAGCAGCTTGTGGGGGGGCACTGAAGCTTTCTTT
j_call: TRBJ2-3; v_call: TRBV7-2; clone_size: few; d_call: TRBD2; cdr3_aa: CASSPVRDYRTDTQYF; cdr3_nt: TGTGCCAGCAGCCCAGTCCGGGACTACAGAACAGATACGCAGTATTTT
j_call: TRBJ2-7; v_call: TRBV28; clone_size: NA; d_call: TRBD2; cdr3_aa: CASTLFTSGSRYEQYF; cdr3_nt: TGTGCCAGCACCCTCTTTACTAGCGGGAGTCGGTACGAGCAGTACTTC
j_call: TRBJ2-3; v_call: TRBV4-3; clone_size: NA; d_call: TRBD2; cdr3_aa: CASSQDKVTSGAPPRDTQYF; cdr3_nt: TGCGCCAGCAGCCAAGATAAGGTGACTAGCGGGGCCCCGCCTAGAGATACGCAGTATTTT
j_call: TRBJ2-1; v_call: TRBV4-2; clone_size: few; d_call: NA; cdr3_aa: CASCRDSMANEQFF; cdr3_nt: TGTGCCAGCTGCCGGGACTCCATGGCCAATGAGCAGTTCTTC
j_call: TRBJ1-1; v_call: TRBV7-9; clone_size: NA; d_call: NA; cdr3_aa: CASSVQGLTEAFF; cdr3_nt: TGTGCCAGCAGCGTGCAGGGTCTCACTGAAGCTTTCTTT